A selection of T cell receptor beta chains follows, all from one sample in a study of cytomegalovirus exposure and HLA in healthy donors. TCRdb's copy holds only in-frame clones and misses some; the assay was immunoSEQ multiplex PCR. The sample carries about 150,000 clones, 80% to 85% recorded once. Sequences were obtained from PBMCs. Receptors were obtained from a boy aged 2 to 10 in good health and CMV-seronegative. Both conserved end residues are part of each CDR3. D genes are given only for firm matches. A clone size is listed for some rows: how often the clone was seen (once, few, many), or a class if it is expanded.

cdr3_nt cdr3_aa clone_size d_call j_call v_call
TGCGCCAGCAGCCAGACACACCAAGAGACCCAGTACTTC CASSQTHQETQYF - - TRBJ2-5 TRBV4-1
TGTGCCATCTCCCCCAGGGTGGGCTACTCTGGAAACACCATATATTTT CAISPRVGYSGNTIYF once - TRBJ1-3 TRBV10-3
TGTGCCACCAGCAGAGCGTTCAGGGGATTAGCTGGGGCCAACGGCCTGACTTTC CATSRAFRGLAGANGLTF - - TRBJ2-6 TRBV15
TGTGCCAGCAAAGAAAGACAGGGGGATGGCTACACCTTC CASKERQGDGYTF - TRBD1 TRBJ1-2 TRBV2
TGTGCCAGCAGTTACTCAGGGGGAGGCACAGATACGCAGTATTTT CASSYSGGGTDTQYF - - TRBJ2-3 TRBV6-6
TGTGCCAGCAGCTTGGGGGGCCCTTCCCCTGGAAACACCATATATTTT CASSLGGPSPGNTIYF - - TRBJ1-3 TRBV5-4
TGTGCCAGCGGCCCAGGGGCGCGCAATCAGCCCCAGCATTTT CASGPGARNQPQHF - - TRBJ1-5 TRBV7-4
TGCAGCGTGCCCGATCCCCGGGGGATGACCCTTTTTCACGAGCAGTTCTTC CSVPDPRGMTLFHEQFF once - TRBJ2-1 TRBV29-1
TGTGCCAGCAGGTCGAGAGGAACCGGGGAGCTGTTTTTT CASRSRGTGELFF few - TRBJ2-2 TRBV25-1
TGTGCCAGCAGCGTAGGAGCGACTGAGAATGAGCAGTTCTTC CASSVGATENEQFF - - TRBJ2-1 TRBV9
TGTGCCAGTAGCGGTTCCAGCGGGAGTGGAGAGACCCAGTACTTC CASSGSSGSGETQYF - TRBD2 TRBJ2-5 TRBV19
TGTGCCAGCTCACCAAAAAGCGGATGGGAGACCCAGTACTTC CASSPKSGWETQYF - - TRBJ2-5 TRBV18
TGTGCCAGCAGCTTTTCTCCGGGACAGGGAACTGAAGCTTTCTTT CASSFSPGQGTEAFF - TRBD1 TRBJ1-1 TRBV11-2
TGTGCCAGCAGCCTCCAGGGCGGGGGGGCGTCCCACAATGAGCAGTTCTTC CASSLQGGGASHNEQFF - TRBD2 TRBJ2-1 TRBV7-2
TGTGCCAGCCGGACAGCCACCAATGAGCAGTTCTTC CASRTATNEQFF - - TRBJ2-1 TRBV6-6
TGTGCCAGCAGCTTAGCGAGACAGGGAGACTATGGCTACACCTTC CASSLARQGDYGYTF - TRBD1 TRBJ1-2 TRBV7-9
TGTGCCAGCAGTTCGGGACAGGGGGTAGGTCAGCCCCAGCATTTT CASSSGQGVGQPQHF - TRBD1 TRBJ1-5 TRBV6-6
TGCGCCAGCAGCTTGTCGGGACTAGCGGCCGGGGAGCTGTTTTTT CASSLSGLAAGELFF - TRBD2 TRBJ2-2 TRBV5-1
TGTGCCAGTTGGGACAGGTCCACAGGAGGGGCCAACGTCCTGACTTTC CASWDRSTGGANVLTF - TRBD1 TRBJ2-6 TRBV19
TGTGCCAGCAGTTTGGGACAGGGCTCCCACGAGCAGTACTTC CASSLGQGSHEQYF - TRBD1 TRBJ2-7 TRBV13
TGTGCCAGCAGTAAACCGACACGCACTGAAGCTTTCTTT CASSKPTRTEAFF - - TRBJ1-1 TRBV6-5
TGTGCCTGGAGTGTAATCGCAGGGGGCACTTCACCCCTCCACTTT CAWSVIAGGTSPLHF - TRBD1 TRBJ1-6 TRBV30
TGCGCCAGCAGCTTGGACAGACCGAACACTGAAGCTTTCTTT CASSLDRPNTEAFF - - TRBJ1-1 TRBV5-1
TGTGCCAGCAGCTTCGAGCGGGAATTTACAGATACGCAGTATTTT CASSFEREFTDTQYF - TRBD2 TRBJ2-3 TRBV11-1
TGTGCCAGCAGCTCACGGACAGATACGCAGTATTTT CASSSRTDTQYF once - TRBJ2-3 TRBV5-6
TGTGCCAGCAGCGGCCTTAGCGGGTCGTTCAATGAGCAGTTCTTC CASSGLSGSFNEQFF - TRBD2 TRBJ2-1 TRBV6-5